The 7 T cell receptor beta chains given below trace back to one sample, sequenced in a study of blood T cell repertoires in COVID-19. Generated by immunoSEQ multiplex PCR, the TCRdb table keeps only in-frame clones and is missing some. The profile covers 150,000 to 200,000 clones, with roughly four fifths appearing a single time and 11% taken by the ten largest. The sample taken for sequencing was peripheral blood. These receptors all come from a human donor in a cohort sampled during active COVID-19.

This chain links TRBV6-1 with TRBJ1-3; D unresolved. The V and J ends lost 0 bases and 1 base respectively, with 10 bases between them. This CDR3 is built from 16 residues. CDR1 and CDR2 (germline): MNHNS, SASEGT. The CDR3 sequence: CASSEALSGSGNTIYF. In nucleotides, the CDR3 is TGTGCCAGCAGTGAAGCGCTATCGGGATCTGGAAACACCATATATTTT.

This clone was recorded only once. The rearrangement links TRBV9 to TRBJ2-2, with D maybe TRBD1 (6 bases). V lost 4 bases and J lost 7, with 17 bases in between. The CDR3 contains 15 residues. The V gene's germline CDR1 is SGDLS and CDR2 YYNGEE. The CDR3 sequence is CASSPHPGANGELFF. The CDR3 DNA is TGTGCCAGCAGCCCCCACCCAGGGGCCAACGGGGAGCTGTTTTTT.

The chain couples TRBV7-3 to TRBJ2-3; 10 bases match TRBD2. In germline, CDR1 is SGHTA, CDR2 FQGTGA. Trimming took 6 bases from V and 6 from J; bases not matched to a gene: 12. CDR3 length: 16 residues. The CDR3 is CASSHPSGRASDTQYF. As DNA, the CDR3 is TGTGCCAGCAGTCATCCAAGCGGGAGGGCGTCCGATACGCAGTATTTT.

The chain is built from TRBV11-2 and TRBJ2-7; 8 bases align to TRBD1. Germline V gene data show CDR1 as SGHAT and CDR2 as FQNNGV. V shed 0 bases and J 3 bases; nucleotides not matched to a gene: 10. The CDR3 spans 17 residues. The CDR3 DNA follows: TGTGCCAGCAGCTTAGATCAGGACAGGGTTTCTGGCTACGAGCAGTACTTC. It is translated as CASSLDQDRVSGYEQYF.

The rearrangement uses TRBV18 and TRBJ1-1, with TRBD1 matching over 9 bases. V shed 2 bases, J shed 1 base, and the junction held 2 bases outside the gene matches. The CDR3 loop spans 15 amino acids. Germline CDR1 reads KGHSH; CDR2 reads LQKENI. The CDR3, as DNA: TGTGCCAGCTCACCAGGACAGGGGTGGAACACTGAAGCTTTCTTT. As protein: CASSPGQGWNTEAFF.

The genes are TRBV11-3 and TRBJ2-1, with TRBD2 identical over 9 bases. V lost 1 base and J lost 5; bases outside the gene matches: 3. The germline V gene has CDR1 SGHNT and CDR2 YENEEA. The CDR3 loop spans 15 amino acids. The CDR3 region is CASSLGASGDNEQFF. The CDR3 nucleotides are TGTGCCAGCAGCTTAGGGGCTAGCGGGGACAATGAGCAGTTCTTC.

This chain joins TRBV9 and TRBJ1-6; 7 bases line up with TRBD1. Germline V gene lookup returns CDR1 SGDLS and CDR2 YYNGEE. The CDR3 length is 15 residues. The V segment lost 4 bases and the J segment 11 bases; nucleotides outside the gene matches: 12. This CDR3 is CASSPTTGRVAPLHF. The CDR3 DNA follows: TGTGCCAGCAGCCCCACGACAGGGAGAGTCGCACCCCTCCACTTT.